These 27 T cell receptor beta chains came from one sample sequenced in a study of CD8 T cells in Susac syndrome. Random hexamers were used to reverse transcribe an amount of about 0.5 to 1 ug RNA. MiXCR, applied by TCRdb to the immunoSEQ multiplex PCR reads, yields one record per CDR3 protein. Counted here are about 240,000 distinct CDR3 sequences, 90% to 97% occurring once; the ten biggest clones make up less than 0.11%. Sequenced sample: CD4+ T cells from PBMCs. These receptor sequences come from a human donor with Susac syndrome.

The rearrangement links TRBV15 to TRBJ2-7; D uncertain. Trimming removed 1 base at V and 7 bases at J, with 14 bases between. The CDR3 has 14 amino acids. Germline V gives CDR1 LNHNV, CDR2 YYDKDF (reference sequence). The CDR3 sequence: CATSRALKGQEQYF. The DNA of the CDR3 is TGTGCCACCAGCAGAGCCCTCAAGGGTCAGGAGCAGTACTTC.

This CDR3 reads CASSQTKYEQYF. For the CDR3, the DNA is TGTGCCAGCAGCCAAACCAAGTACGAGCAGTACTTC. The genes are TRBV14 and TRBJ2-7; D call uncertain. Germline CDR1 reads SGHDN; CDR2 reads FVKESK. The germline V and J ends were trimmed by 2 bases and 4 bases, with 6 bases remaining between them. This CDR3 spans 12 amino acids.

This rearrangement joins TRBV19 to TRBJ1-2; D gene ambiguous. The CDR3 contains 15 residues. Between the trimmed V and J ends, which lost 5 bases and 8 bases, there was a span of 21 bases. Germline V gives CDR1 LNHDA, CDR2 SQIVND (reference sequence). CDR3 in DNA: TGTGCCAGTAGTCGGACGGAATTGGATCCTGGAGGCTACACCTTC. Protein product: CASSRTELDPGGYTF.

J is TRBJ1-5 and V is TRBV12-5; D remains unclear. The germline V gene encodes CDR1 LGHNT and CDR2 FRNRAP. V was clipped by 5 bases and J by 6 bases, with 11 bases between them. This CDR3 comprises 13 residues. The CDR3 reads CASGRQEGQPQHF. The CDR3 DNA reads as TGTGCTAGTGGTCGGCAGGAGGGTCAGCCCCAGCATTTT.

V usage is TRBV28 and J usage is TRBJ2-1; D perhaps matches TRBD2 (6 bases). V dropped 4 bases and J dropped 7 bases, with 14 bases sitting between them. In germline, CDR1 is MDHEN, CDR2 SYDVKM. The length of the CDR3 is 14 residues. CDR3 loop: CASSSPSGGNEQFF. CDR3 in DNA: TGTGCCAGCAGTTCCCCGTCTGGAGGGAATGAGCAGTTCTTC.

V usage is TRBV12-5 and J usage is TRBJ2-5; TRBD1 is a possible D gene (6 bases). CDR3 length equals 14 residues. V lost 5 bases and J lost 5, with 15 bases in between. Germline-derived CDR1 and CDR2 are LGHNT and FRNRAP. The CDR3, as DNA: TGTGCTAGTGGTCCCGAGGGGGAATGGGAGACCCAGTACTTC. This gives the protein CASGPEGEWETQYF.

CDR3 DNA: TGTGCCAGCAGCCAAACCTCCTACGAGCAGTACTTC. This sequence encodes CASSQTSYEQYF. This sequence joins TRBV3-1 and TRBJ2-7; no clear D gene. Trimming removed 2 bases from V and 0 bases from J, with 2 bases in between. Germline CDR1 is LGHDT and CDR2 is YNNKEL (reference sequence). The CDR3 spans 12 residues.

The chain has TRBV7-2 and TRBJ2-5; D remains ambiguous. V gave up 8 bases and J gave up 4 bases, with 14 bases separating them. From germline, CDR1 is SGHTA and CDR2 FQGNSA. The CDR3 covers 13 residues. CDR3 loop: CASSAHHGETQYF. The CDR3 nucleotides read TGTGCCAGCTCCGCCCATCACGGAGAGACCCAGTACTTC.

The chain employs TRBV7-9 and TRBJ1-1; TRBD1 is a possible D gene (6 bases). The CDR3 runs to 16 residues. Trimming took off 5 bases at V and 1 base at J, with 17 bases between the two ends. Germline V gives CDR1 SEHNR, CDR2 FQNEAQ (reference sequence). The CDR3 protein is CASSPGLGGENTEAFF. The CDR3 region has the DNA TGTGCCAGCAGCCCGGGGTTAGGGGGAGAGAACACTGAAGCTTTCTTT.

The V and J genes are TRBV4-1 and TRBJ2-7; 7 nucleotides align to TRBD1. V was clipped by 2 bases and J by 6 bases; unmatched bases: 7. The CDR3 is made up of 14 amino acids. Germline values: CDR1 MGHRA, CDR2 YSYEKL. In DNA, the CDR3 is TGCGCCAGCAGCCAAACAGGGGTCTTGGGCGAGCAGTACTTC. Encoded protein: CASSQTGVLGEQYF.

The chain employs TRBV30 and TRBJ2-7, with D perhaps TRBD1 (5 bases). This CDR3 comprises 12 residues. Looked up from germline, CDR1 is GTSNPN and CDR2 is SVGIG (reference sequence). Trimming left V 1 base short and J 6 bases short, with 10 bases between. Here the CDR3 DNA reads TGTGCCTGGAGTGGTCAGGGTGGCGAGCAGTACTTC. This sequence encodes CAWSGQGGEQYF.

The chain links TRBV29-1 to TRBJ1-5, with D uncertain. Germline values: CDR1 SQVTM, CDR2 ANQGSEA. The CDR3 totals 13 residues. Trimming took 3 bases from V and 0 from J, leaving 6 bases between them. This chain's CDR3 is CSVEIGSNQPQHF. The CDR3 bases are TGCAGCGTTGAGATAGGTAGCAATCAGCCCCAGCATTTT.

The rearrangement joins TRBV30 to TRBJ2-2, with 8 positions matching TRBD2. Per germline, CDR1 GTSNPN and CDR2 SVGIG (reference sequence). The CDR3 is 16 residues long. V lost 1 base, J lost 8 bases, and 12 bases stayed unmatched. The CDR3 bases are TGTGCCTGGAGTGCAGTACCCCGGGAGGGCTGGGGGGAGCTGTTTTTT. Protein sequence: CAWSAVPREGWGELFF.

The chain employs TRBV5-1 and TRBJ2-5, with TRBD2 matching 12 bases. The germline CDR1 and CDR2 sequences are SGHRS and YFSETQ. This CDR3 has 17 residues. V was pared by 4 bases and J by 5 bases, with 12 bases of the junction left unmatched. The CDR3: CASSLKHLAGGPETQYF. The CDR3 coding sequence is TGCGCCAGCAGCCTAAAACACCTAGCGGGAGGGCCCGAGACCCAGTACTTC.

This clonotype has just one count. V usage is TRBV15 and J usage is TRBJ2-7, with TRBD2 identical over 7 bases. The CDR3 consists of 15 residues. Germline CDR1 is LNHNV and CDR2 is YYDKDF (reference sequence). With V trimmed by 1 base and J by 3 bases, 6 bases remained unmatched. CDR3 DNA: TGTGCCACCAGCAGAGTGGCTAGCGGAGGCTACGAGCAGTACTTC. This codes for CATSRVASGGYEQYF.

The CDR3 DNA follows: TGTGCCAGCAGTTTACAATATGGCTACACCTTC. This encodes CASSLQYGYTF. The V call is TRBV28, the J call TRBJ1-2; no clear D gene. Germline values: CDR1 MDHEN, CDR2 SYDVKM. The CDR3 is 11 amino acids. The V end lost 2 bases, the J end lost 5 bases, and 3 bases lay between the germline ends.

The rearrangement links TRBV20-1 to TRBJ2-3; D is uncertain. Germline CDR1 DFQATT, CDR2 SNEGSKA (reference sequence). Trimming removed 3 bases from V and 6 bases from J, with 4 bases in between. The CDR3 is 10 residues long. CDR3 region: CSASSDTQYF. The DNA of the CDR3 is TGCAGTGCTAGTTCTGATACGCAGTATTTT.

The rearrangement uses TRBV28 and TRBJ1-1; D is uncertain. The CDR3 is 12 amino acids. V shed 2 bases and J shed 3 bases, with 4 bases lying between them. Germline values: CDR1 MDHEN, CDR2 SYDVKM. CDR3 sequence: CASSLKYTEAFF. CDR3 in DNA: TGTGCCAGCAGTTTAAAATACACTGAAGCTTTCTTT.

The chain combines TRBV21-1 with TRBJ2-5. TRBV21-1 is annotated as a pseudogene. The CDR3 runs to 14 residues. The CDR3 spells CAIEDLGGMETQYF. The CDR3 nucleotides read TGTGCCATCGAGGACCTAGGTGGAATGGAGACCCAGTACTTC.

The gene calls are TRBV6-6 and TRBJ2-1; D gene unclear. Germline loops: CDR1 MNHNY, CDR2 SVGAGI (reference sequence). Trimming removed 0 bases at V and 10 bases at J, with 13 bases between. This CDR3 spans 14 amino acids. The CDR3 nucleotides are TGTGCCAGCAGTTACTCGATTGGCGTATACGAGCAGTTCTTC. Its protein is CASSYSIGVYEQFF.

The CDR3, as DNA: TGTGCCAGCTCACCAACCCAGGGGGCTCCTGAAGCTTTCTTT. Residues: CASSPTQGAPEAFF. The chain couples TRBV18 to TRBJ1-1; 8 bases fit TRBD1. The length of the CDR3 is 14 residues. Germline loops: CDR1 KGHSH, CDR2 LQKENI. V was pared by 2 bases and J by 6 bases, with 5 bases of the junction left unmatched.

V is TRBV9 and J is TRBJ1-4; 8 bases agree with TRBD1. The CDR3 spans 15 residues. Germline loops: CDR1 SGDLS, CDR2 YYNGEE. Trimming removed 3 bases from V and 8 bases from J; junction bases left unmatched: 9. The CDR3 DNA reads TGTGCCAGCAGCGGTCTCACAGGGGGGAGGGAAAAACTGTTTTTT. Protein: CASSGLTGGREKLFF.

This chain connects TRBV7-2 to TRBJ1-1; no definite D call. CDR3 size: 13 residues. Germline values: CDR1 SGHTA, CDR2 FQGNSA. V was trimmed by 5 bases and J by 6 bases, leaving 13 bases between them. The CDR3 region has the DNA TGTGCCAGCAGCCCCAGACCCGTCCCTGAAGCTTTCTTT. Amino acids: CASSPRPVPEAFF.

V usage is TRBV5-6 and J usage is TRBJ1-5; unclear D gene. This CDR3 is 15 amino acids long. CDR1 and CDR2 from the germline V gene are SGHDT and YYEEEE. The ends were cut back, 1 base at V and 5 bases at J, with 13 bases in the middle. The CDR3 loop reads CASSLRRFGDQPQHF. CDR3 DNA sequence: TGTGCCAGCAGCTTGAGGCGCTTTGGGGATCAGCCCCAGCATTTT.

The V call is TRBV6-5, the J call TRBJ1-5; maybe TRBD1 (5 bases). Germline V gene sequence: CDR1 MNHEY, CDR2 SVGAGI. This CDR3 contains 13 residues. V was pared by 6 bases and J by 5 bases, with 11 bases between. CDR3 DNA: TGTGCCAGCAGGGCGGGGGTAGATCAGCCCCAGCATTTT. Its protein product is CASRAGVDQPQHF.

V and J are TRBV29-1 and TRBJ2-2; weak D call: TRBD1 (6 bases). The germline V gene has CDR1 SQVTM and CDR2 ANQGSEA. The CDR3 loop spans 14 amino acids. V shed 6 bases and J shed 1 base, with 12 bases lying between them. The chain's CDR3 is CSVSKGQNTGELFF. The CDR3 DNA reads TGCAGCGTGAGCAAGGGACAGAACACCGGGGAGCTGTTTTTT.

This clonotype was observed a single time. In DNA form, the CDR3 reads TGTGCCAGCAGTCCTCGACTAGCGTTTGAGCAGTTCTTC. Translating it yields CASSPRLAFEQFF. The J gene is TRBJ2-1, the V gene TRBV28; 8 nucleotides line up with TRBD2. Germline lookup yields CDR1 MDHEN and CDR2 SYDVKM. The CDR3 is made up of 13 amino acids. The J segment lost 9 bases and the V segment lost 5 bases, leaving 6 bases of the junction unmatched.